The source of this TCR beta chain is a study of blood T cell repertoires in COVID-19. The CDR3 totals 13 residues. Trimming cost V 6 bases and J 0 bases, with 8 bases left between them. Germline V lookup: CDR1 MNHEY, CDR2 SVGAGI. This table comes from immunoSEQ multiplex PCR, and its TCRdb copy is limited to in-frame clones, with some not included. In the table there are some 260,000 clones, about 88% of which are singletons. The clonotype originates from a man aged 25 to 45 with acute COVID-19. This chain connects TRBV6-5 to TRBJ1-2, with no clear D. Input material: PBMCs or T cells enriched from blood (not recorded which). The CDR3 region has the DNA TGTGCCAGCAGCCTTTTAGCTAACTATGGCTACACCTTC. Translating gives CASSLLANYGYTF.